This entry concerns a single T cell receptor beta chain. Its antigen remains unknown. Frozen-stored PBMCs produced 1.5 to 2 micrograms of genomic DNA for TCR beta libraries. The CDR3 has 13 amino acids. Germline trimming cut 3 bases from V and 11 bases from J; bases unmatched to any gene: 10. The V gene's germline CDR1 is SGHNT and CDR2 YYREEE (reference sequence). The data were taken from a study of cytotoxic CD8 clonotypes in ibrutinib-treated CLL. Looking at the study overall: The patient breakdown showed fewer than 12 relapsed/refractory and around 16 treatment-naive cases, with about 18 IGHV unmutated.

Data came from immunoSEQ multiplex PCR; TCRdb stores just in-frame clones and leaves some out. Of tens of thousands of clones listed, 79% are singletons. Study results and caveats: The clonality rise at ibrutinib response reflected private clonotype expansion. Baseline clonality exceeded age-matched healthy donors and tracked circulating CD8+ T-cell counts.

The receptor comes from a human donor with chronic lymphocytic leukemia. The V call is TRBV5-4, the J call TRBJ1-1; 7 bases match TRBD1. This specimen was PBMCs, taken after 12 months of ibrutinib treatment. CDR3 protein: CASSWGTEMMAFF. The CDR3, as DNA: TGTGCCAGCAGCTGGGGGACAGAGATGATGGCTTTCTTT.